This TCR beta chain is drawn from a study of shared clonotypes between healthy human individuals. Study-level findings and limits: What rarefaction showed was incomplete sorted-subset sequencing despite large depth.

The genomic DNA of each subset was split evenly across several immunoSEQ plates. Method: immunoSEQ multiplex PCR; TCRdb's copy keeps in-frame clones and lacks some. The sample carries 2 million to 3 million clones, more than 90% recorded once. In its sample, this clone was seen once. Its antigen is currently unknown. The length of the CDR3 is 15 residues. From germline, CDR1 is KGHSH and CDR2 LQKENI. Deletions cut 4 bases from V and 2 bases from J, with 15 bases between. The receptor's source is a man younger than 30 in good health. Sample: naive CD4+ T cells sorted from blood. Subset: CD45RA+ positively selected. The chain combines TRBV18 with TRBJ2-7; tentatively, D is TRBD1 or TRBD2 (5 bases each). The CDR3 protein is CASSLIGTDTYEQYF. CDR3 DNA: TGTGCCAGCTCACTTATAGGGACGGACACCTACGAGCAGTACTTC. Full variable domain (outside the CDR3, taken from reference TRBV18 and TRBJ2-7): NAGVMQNPRHLVRRRGQEARLRCSPMKGHSHVYWYRQLPEEGLKFMVYLQKENIIDESGMPKERFSAEFPKEGPSILRIQQVVRGDSAAYFCASSLIGTDTYEQYFGPGTRLTVT.